Reported below is one T cell receptor (beta chain). This entry comes from a study of blood T cell repertoires in COVID-19. Study summary: The origin of the acute and convalescent COVID-19 samples was the United States, Italy and Spain.

Sequenced by immunoSEQ multiplex PCR; TCRdb stores in-frame clones only, minus some. The sample gives just over 150,000 clones, over 80% of which show up once; 4.8% is in the top ten. What was sequenced was peripheral blood. The clonotype was recovered from a man younger than 40 with COVID-19, enrolled during active disease.

DNA for the CDR3: TGTGCCAGCAGCTTGGTCGGAATAGCGGGGGTAAATGAGCAGTTCTTC. Translation: CASSLVGIAGVNEQFF. The rearrangement joins TRBV7-3 to TRBJ2-1; 9 bases align to TRBD2. Germline CDR1 is SGHTA and CDR2 is FQGTGA. The trim removed 3 bases at V and 7 bases at J, leaving 10 bases unmatched. The CDR3 covers 16 residues.